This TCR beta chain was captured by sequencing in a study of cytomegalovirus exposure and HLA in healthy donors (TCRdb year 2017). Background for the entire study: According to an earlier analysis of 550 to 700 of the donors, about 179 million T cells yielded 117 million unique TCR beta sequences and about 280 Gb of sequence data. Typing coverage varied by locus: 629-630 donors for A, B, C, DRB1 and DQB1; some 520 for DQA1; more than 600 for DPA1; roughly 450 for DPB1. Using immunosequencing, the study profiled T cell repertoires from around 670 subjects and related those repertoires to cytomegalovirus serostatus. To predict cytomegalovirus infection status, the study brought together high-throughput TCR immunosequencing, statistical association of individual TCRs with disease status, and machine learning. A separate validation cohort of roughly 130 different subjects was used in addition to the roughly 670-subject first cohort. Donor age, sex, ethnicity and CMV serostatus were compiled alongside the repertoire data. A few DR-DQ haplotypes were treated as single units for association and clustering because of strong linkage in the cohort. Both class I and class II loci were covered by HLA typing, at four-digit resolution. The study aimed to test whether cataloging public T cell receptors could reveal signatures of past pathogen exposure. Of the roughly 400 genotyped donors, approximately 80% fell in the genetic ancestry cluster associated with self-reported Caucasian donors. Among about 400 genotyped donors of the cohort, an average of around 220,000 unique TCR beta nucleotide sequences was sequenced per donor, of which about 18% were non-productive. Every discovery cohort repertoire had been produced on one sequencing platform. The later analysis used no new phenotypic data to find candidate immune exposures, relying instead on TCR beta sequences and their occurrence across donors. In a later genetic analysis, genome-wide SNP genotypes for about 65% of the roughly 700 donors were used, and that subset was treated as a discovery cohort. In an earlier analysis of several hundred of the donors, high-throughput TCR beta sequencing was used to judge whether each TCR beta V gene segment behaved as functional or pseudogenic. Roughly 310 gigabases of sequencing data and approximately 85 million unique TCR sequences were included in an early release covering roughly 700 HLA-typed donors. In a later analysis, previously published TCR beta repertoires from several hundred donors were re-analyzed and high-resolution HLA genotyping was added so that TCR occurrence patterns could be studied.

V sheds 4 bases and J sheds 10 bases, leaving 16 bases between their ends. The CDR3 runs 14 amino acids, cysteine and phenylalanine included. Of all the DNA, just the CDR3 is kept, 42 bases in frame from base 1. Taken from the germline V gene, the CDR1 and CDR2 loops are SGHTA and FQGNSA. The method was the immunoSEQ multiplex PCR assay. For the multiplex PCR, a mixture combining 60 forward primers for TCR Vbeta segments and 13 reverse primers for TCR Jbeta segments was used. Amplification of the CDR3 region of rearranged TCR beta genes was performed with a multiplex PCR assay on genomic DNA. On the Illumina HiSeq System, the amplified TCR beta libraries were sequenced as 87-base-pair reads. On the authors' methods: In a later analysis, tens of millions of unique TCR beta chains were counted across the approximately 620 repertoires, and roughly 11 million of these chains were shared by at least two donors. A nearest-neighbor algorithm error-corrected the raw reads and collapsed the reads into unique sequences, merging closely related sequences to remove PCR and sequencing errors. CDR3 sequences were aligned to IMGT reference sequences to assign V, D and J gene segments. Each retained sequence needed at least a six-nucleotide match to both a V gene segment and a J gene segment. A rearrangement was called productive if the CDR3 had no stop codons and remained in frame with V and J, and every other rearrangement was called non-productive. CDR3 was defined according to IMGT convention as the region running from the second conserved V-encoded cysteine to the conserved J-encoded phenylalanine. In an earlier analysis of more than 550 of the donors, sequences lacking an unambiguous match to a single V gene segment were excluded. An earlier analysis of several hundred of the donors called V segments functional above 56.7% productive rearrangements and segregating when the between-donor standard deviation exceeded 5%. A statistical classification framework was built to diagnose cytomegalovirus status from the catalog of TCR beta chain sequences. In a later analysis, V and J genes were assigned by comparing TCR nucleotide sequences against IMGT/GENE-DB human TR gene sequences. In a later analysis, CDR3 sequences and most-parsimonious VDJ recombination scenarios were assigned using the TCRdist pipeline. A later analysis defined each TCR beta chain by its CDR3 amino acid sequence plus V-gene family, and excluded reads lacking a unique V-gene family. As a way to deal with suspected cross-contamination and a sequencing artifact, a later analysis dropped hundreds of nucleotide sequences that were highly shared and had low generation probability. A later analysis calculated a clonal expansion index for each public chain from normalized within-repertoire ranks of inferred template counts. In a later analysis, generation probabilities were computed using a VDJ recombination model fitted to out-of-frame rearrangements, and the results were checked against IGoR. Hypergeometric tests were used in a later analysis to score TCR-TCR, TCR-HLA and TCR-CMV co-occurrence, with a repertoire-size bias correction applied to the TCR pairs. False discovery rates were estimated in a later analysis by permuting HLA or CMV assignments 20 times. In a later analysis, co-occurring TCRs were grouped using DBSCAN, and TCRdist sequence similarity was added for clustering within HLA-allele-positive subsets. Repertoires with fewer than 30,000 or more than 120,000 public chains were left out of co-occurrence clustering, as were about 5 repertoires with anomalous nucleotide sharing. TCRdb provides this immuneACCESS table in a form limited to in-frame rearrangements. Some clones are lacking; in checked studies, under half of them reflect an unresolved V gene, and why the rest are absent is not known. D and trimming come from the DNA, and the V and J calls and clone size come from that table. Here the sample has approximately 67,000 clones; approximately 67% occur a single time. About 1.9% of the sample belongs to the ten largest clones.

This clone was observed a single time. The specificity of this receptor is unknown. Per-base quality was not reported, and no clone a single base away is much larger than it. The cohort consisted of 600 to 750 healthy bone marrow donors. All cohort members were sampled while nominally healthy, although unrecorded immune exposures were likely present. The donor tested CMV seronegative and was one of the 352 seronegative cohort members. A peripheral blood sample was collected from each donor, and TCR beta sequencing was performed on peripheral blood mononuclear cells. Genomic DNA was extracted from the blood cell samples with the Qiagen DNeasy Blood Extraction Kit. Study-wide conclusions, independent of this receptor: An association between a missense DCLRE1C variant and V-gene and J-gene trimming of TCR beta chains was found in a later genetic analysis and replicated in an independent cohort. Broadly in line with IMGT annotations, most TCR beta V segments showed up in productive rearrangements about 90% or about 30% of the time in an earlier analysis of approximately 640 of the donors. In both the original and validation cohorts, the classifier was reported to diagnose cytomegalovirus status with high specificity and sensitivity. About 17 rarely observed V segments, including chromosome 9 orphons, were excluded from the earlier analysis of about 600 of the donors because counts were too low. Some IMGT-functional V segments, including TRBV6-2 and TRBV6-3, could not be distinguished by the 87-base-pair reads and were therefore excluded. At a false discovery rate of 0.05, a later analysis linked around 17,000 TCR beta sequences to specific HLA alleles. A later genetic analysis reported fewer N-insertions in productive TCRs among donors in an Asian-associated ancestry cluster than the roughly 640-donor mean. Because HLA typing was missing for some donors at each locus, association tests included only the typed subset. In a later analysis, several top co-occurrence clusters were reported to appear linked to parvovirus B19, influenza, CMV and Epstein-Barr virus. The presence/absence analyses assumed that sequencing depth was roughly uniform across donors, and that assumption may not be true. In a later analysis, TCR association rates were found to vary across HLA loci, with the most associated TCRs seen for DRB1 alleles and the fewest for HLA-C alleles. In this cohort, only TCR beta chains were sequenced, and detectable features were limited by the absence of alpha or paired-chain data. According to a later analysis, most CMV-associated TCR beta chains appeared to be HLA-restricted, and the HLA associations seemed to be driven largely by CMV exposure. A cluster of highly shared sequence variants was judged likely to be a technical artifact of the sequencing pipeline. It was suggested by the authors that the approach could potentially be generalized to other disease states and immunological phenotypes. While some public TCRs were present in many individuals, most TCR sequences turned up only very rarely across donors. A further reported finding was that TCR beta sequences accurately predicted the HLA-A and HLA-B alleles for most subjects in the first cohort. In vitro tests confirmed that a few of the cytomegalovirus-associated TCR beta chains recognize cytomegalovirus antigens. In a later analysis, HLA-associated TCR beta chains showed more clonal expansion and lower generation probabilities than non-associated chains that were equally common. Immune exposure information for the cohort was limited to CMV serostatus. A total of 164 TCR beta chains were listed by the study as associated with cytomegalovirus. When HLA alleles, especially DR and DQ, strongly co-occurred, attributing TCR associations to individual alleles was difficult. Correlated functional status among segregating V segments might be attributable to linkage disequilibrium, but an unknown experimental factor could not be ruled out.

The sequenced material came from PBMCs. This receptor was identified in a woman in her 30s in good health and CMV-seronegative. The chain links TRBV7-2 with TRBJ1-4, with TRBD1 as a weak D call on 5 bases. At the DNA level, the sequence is TGTGCCAGCAGCTCGGGACTGCACGTCGGAAAACTGTTTTTT. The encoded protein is CASSSGLHVGKLFF.